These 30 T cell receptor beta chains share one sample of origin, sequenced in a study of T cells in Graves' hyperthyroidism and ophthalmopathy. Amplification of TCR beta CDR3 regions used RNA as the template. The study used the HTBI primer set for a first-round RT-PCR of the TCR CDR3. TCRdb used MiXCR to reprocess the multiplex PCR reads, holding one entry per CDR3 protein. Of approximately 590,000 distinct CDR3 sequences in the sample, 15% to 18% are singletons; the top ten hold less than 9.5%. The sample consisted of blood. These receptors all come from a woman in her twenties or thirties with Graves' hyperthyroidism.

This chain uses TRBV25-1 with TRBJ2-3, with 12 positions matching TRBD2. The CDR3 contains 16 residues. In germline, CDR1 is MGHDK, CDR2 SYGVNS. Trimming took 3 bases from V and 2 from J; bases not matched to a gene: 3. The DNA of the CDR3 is TGTGCCAGCAGTGATGGACTAGCGGGAATCACAGATACGCAGTATTTT. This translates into CASSDGLAGITDTQYF.

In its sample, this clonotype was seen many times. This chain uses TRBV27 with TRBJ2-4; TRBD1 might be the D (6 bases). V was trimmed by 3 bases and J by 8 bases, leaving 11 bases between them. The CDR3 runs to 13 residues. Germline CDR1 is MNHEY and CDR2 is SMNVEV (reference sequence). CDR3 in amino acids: CASSFTGMDIQYF. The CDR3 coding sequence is TGTGCCAGCAGTTTTACAGGGATGGACATTCAGTACTTC.

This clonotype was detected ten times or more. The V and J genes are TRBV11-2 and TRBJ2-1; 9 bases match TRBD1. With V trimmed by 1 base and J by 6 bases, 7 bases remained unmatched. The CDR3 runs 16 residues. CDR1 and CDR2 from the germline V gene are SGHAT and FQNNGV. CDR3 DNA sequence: TGTGCCAGCAGCTTAGCCGGGGGGACAGGGTTCAATGAGCAGTTCTTC. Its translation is CASSLAGGTGFNEQFF.

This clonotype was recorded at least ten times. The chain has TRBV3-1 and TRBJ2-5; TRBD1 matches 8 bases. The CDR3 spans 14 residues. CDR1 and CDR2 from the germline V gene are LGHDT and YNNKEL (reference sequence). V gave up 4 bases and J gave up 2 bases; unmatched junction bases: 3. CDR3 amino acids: CASSPGDRQETQYF. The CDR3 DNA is TGTGCCAGCAGCCCCGGGGACAGGCAAGAGACCCAGTACTTC.

The CDR3 protein is CASSLEEEQFF. CDR3 nucleotides: TGTGCCAGCAGCTTGGAAGAGGAGCAGTTCTTC. The rearrangement links TRBV5-6 to TRBJ2-1, with D uncertain. This CDR3 contains 11 residues. CDR1 and CDR2 from the germline V gene are SGHDT and YYEEEE. V was clipped by 0 bases and J by 10 bases, with 5 bases between them.

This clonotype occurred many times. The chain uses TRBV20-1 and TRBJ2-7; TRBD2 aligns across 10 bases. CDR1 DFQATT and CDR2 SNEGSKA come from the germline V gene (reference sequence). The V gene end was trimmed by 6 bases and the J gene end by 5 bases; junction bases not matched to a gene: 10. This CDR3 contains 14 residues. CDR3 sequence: CSAESGRALNEQYF. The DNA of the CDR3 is TGCAGTGCCGAGAGCGGGAGGGCCTTGAACGAGCAGTACTTC.

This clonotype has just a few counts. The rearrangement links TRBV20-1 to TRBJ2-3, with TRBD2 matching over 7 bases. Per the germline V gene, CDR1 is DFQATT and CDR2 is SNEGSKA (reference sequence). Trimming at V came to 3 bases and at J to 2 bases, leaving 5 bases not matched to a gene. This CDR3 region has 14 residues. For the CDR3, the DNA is TGCAGTGCTAGGATGGCGGGGGTCACAGATACGCAGTATTTT. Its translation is CSARMAGVTDTQYF.

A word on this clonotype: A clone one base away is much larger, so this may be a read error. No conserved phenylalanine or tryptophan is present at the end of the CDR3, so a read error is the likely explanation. CDR3 in DNA: TGTGCCATCTTAAACAGTCCGACCTACAATGAGCAGTTCTCC. Its translation is CAILNSPTYNEQFS. V is TRBV2 and J is TRBJ2-1; no reliable D call. The germline CDR1 and CDR2 sequences are SNHLY and FYNNEI. The CDR3 sequence is 14 residues long. Trimming removed 10 bases from V and 2 bases from J, with 15 bases in between.

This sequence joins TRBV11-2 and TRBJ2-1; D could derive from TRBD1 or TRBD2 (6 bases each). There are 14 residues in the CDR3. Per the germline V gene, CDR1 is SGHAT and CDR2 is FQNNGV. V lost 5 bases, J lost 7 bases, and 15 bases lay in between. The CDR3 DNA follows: TGTGCCAGCAGCCGGCGTCAGGGGAGGAATGAGCAGTTCTTC. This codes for CASSRRQGRNEQFF.

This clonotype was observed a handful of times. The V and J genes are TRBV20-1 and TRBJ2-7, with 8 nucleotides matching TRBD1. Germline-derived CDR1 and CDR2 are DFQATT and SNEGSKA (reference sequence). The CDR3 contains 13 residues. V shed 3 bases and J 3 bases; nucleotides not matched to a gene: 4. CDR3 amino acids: CSARGGQDYEQYF. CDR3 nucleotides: TGCAGTGCTAGGGGGGGACAGGACTACGAGCAGTACTTC.

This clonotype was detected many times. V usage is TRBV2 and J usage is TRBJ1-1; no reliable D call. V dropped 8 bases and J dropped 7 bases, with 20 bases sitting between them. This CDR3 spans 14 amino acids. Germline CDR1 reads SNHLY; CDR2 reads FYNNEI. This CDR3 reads CASLVYLLTGEAFF. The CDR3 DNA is TGTGCCAGCCTCGTATACCTTTTGACTGGTGAAGCTTTCTTT.

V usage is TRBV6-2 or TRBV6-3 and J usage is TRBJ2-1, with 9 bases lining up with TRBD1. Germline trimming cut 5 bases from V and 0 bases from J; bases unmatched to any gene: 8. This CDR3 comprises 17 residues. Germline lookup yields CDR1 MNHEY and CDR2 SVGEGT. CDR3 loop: CASSAKQGALSYNEQFF. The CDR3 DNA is TGTGCCAGCAGTGCTAAACAGGGGGCCCTCTCCTACAATGAGCAGTTCTTC.

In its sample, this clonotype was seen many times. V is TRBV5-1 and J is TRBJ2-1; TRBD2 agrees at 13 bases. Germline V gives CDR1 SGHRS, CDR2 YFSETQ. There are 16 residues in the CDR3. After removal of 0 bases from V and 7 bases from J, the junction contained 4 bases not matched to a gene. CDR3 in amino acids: CASSLEGTSGVNEQFF. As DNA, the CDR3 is TGCGCCAGCAGCTTGGAAGGGACTAGCGGGGTAAATGAGCAGTTCTTC. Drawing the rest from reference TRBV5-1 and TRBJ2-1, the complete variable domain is KAGVTQTPRYLIKTRGQQVTLSCSPISGHRSVSWYQQTPGQGLQFLFEYFSETQRNKGNFPGRFSGRQFSNSRSEMNVSTLELGDSALYLCASSLEGTSGVNEQFFGPGTRLTVL.

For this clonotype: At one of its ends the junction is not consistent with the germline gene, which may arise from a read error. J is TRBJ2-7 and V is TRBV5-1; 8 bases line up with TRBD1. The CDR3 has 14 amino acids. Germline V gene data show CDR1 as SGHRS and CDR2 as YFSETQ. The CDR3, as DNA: TGTGCCAGCAGCACCGGGGACAGGCTGTACGAGCAGTACTTC. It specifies CASSTGDRLYEQYF.

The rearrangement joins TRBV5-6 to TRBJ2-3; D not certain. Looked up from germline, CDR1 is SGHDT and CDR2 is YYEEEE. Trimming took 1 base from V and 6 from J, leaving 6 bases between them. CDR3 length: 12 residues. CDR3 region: CASSLYEDTQYF. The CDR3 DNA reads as TGTGCCAGCAGCTTGTACGAGGATACGCAGTATTTT.

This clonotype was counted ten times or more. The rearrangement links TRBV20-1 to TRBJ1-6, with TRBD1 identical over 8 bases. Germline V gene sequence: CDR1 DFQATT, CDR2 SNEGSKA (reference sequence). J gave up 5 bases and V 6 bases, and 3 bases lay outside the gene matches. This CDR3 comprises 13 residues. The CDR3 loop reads CSAPTGDNSPLHF. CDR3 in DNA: TGCAGTGCGCCGACAGGGGATAATTCACCCCTCCACTTT.

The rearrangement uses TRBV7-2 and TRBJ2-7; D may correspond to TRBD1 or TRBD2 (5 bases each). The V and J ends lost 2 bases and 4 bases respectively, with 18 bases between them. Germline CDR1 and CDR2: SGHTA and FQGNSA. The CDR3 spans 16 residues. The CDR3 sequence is CASSLTPPGTSYEQYF. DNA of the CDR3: TGTGCCAGCAGCTTAACCCCTCCCGGGACCTCTTACGAGCAGTACTTC.

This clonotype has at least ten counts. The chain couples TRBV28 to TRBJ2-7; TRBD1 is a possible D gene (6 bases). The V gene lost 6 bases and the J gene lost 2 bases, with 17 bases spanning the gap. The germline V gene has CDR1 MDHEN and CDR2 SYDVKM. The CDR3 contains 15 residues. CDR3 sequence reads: CASRKQGRYPYEQYF. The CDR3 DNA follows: TGTGCCAGCAGAAAACAGGGACGGTACCCCTACGAGCAGTACTTC.

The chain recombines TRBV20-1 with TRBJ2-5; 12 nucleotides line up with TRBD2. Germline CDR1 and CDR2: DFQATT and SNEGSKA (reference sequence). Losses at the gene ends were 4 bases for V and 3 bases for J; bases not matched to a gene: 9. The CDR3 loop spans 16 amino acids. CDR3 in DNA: TGCAGTGCTAAGCTAGCGGGAGGGGCACCGAAAGAGACCCAGTACTTC. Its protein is CSAKLAGGAPKETQYF.

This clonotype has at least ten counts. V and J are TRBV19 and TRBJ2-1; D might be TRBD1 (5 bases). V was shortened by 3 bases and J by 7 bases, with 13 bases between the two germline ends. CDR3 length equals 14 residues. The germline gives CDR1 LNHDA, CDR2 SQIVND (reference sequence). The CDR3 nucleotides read TGTGCCAGTAGTATCGGGCAGGGTGGGAATGAGCAGTTCTTC. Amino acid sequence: CASSIGQGGNEQFF.

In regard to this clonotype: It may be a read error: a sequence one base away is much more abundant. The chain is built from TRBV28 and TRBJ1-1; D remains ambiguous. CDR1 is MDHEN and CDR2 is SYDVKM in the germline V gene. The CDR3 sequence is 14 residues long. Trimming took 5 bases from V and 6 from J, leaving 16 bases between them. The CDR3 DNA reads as TGTGCCAGCAGTCCGTGGGCTTTGAGAGCTGAAGCTTTCTTT. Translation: CASSPWALRAEAFF.

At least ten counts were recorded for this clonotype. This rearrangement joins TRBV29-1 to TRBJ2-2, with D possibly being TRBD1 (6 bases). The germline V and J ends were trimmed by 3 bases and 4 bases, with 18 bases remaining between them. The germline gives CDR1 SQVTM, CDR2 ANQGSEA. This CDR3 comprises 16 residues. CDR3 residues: CSVESSGVLGTGELFF. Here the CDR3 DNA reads TGCAGCGTTGAGTCGTCAGGGGTGCTGGGCACCGGGGAGCTGTTTTTT.

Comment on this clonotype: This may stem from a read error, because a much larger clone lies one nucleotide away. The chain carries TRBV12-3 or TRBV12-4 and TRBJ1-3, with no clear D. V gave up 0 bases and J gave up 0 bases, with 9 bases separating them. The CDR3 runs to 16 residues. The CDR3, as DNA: TGTGCCAGCAGTTTAGCATGGGCTCCCTCTGGAAACACCATATATTTT. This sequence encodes CASSLAWAPSGNTIYF.

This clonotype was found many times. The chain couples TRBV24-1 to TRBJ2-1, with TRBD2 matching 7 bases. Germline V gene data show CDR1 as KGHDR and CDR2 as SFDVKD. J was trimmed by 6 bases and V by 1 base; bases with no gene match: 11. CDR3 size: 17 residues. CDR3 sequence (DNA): TGTGCCACCAGTGATTTAGTAGCGGGTTTTCCCCCCAATGAGCAGTTCTTC. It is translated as CATSDLVAGFPPNEQFF.

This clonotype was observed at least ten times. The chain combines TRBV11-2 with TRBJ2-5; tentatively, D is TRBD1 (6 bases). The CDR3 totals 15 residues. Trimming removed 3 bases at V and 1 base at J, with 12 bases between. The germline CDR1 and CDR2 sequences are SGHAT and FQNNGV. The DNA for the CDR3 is TGTGCCAGCAGCTTGTGGGGACAACGCCAAGAGACCCAGTACTTC. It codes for CASSLWGQRQETQYF.

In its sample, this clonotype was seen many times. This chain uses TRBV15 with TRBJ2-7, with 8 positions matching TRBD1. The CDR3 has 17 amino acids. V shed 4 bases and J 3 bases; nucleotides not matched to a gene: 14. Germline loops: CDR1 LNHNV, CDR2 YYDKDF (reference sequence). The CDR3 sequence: CATSTNLGQGIFYEQYF. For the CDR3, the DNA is TGTGCCACCAGCACGAATTTAGGACAGGGAATATTCTACGAGCAGTACTTC. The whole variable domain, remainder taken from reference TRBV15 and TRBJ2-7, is DAMVIQNPRYQVTQFGKPVTLSCSQTLNHNVMYWYQQKSSQAPKLLFHYYDKDFNNEADTPDNFQSRRPNTSFCFLDIRSPGLGDTAMYLCATSTNLGQGIFYEQYFGPGTRLTVT.

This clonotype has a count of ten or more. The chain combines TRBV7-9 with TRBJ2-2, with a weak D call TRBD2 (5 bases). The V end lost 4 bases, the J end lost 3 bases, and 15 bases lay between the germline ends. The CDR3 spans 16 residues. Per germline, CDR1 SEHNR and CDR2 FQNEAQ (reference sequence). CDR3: CASSYRGSKDTGELFF. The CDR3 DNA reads TGTGCCAGCAGCTATAGAGGGAGCAAGGACACCGGGGAGCTGTTTTTT.

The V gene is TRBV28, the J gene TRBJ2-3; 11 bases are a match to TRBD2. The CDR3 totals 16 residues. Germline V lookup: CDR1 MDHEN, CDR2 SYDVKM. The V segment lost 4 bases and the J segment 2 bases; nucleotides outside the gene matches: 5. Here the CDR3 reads CASSSILAGDTDTQYF. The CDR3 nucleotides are TGTGCCAGCAGTTCCATACTAGCGGGGGACACAGATACGCAGTATTTT.

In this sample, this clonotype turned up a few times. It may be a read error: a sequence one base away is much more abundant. The CDR3 sequence: CAISESGSITQHF. DNA of the CDR3: TGTGCCATCAGTGAGTCGGGATCGATAACCCAGCATTTT. The chain uses TRBV10-3 and TRBJ1-5; D is uncertain. CDR3 length: 13 amino acids. Germline V gene data show CDR1 as ENHRY and CDR2 as SYGVKD. The germline V and J ends were trimmed by 0 bases and 11 bases, with 11 bases remaining between them.

As DNA, the CDR3 is TGTGCCTGGACCCAGTGGAGCTCCTACAATGAGCAGTTCTTC. Protein product: CAWTQWSSYNEQFF. V is TRBV30 and J is TRBJ2-1; D remains unclear. The CDR3 has 14 residues. Trimming removed 4 bases at V and 0 bases at J, with 10 bases between. The V gene's germline CDR1 is GTSNPN and CDR2 SVGIG (reference sequence).